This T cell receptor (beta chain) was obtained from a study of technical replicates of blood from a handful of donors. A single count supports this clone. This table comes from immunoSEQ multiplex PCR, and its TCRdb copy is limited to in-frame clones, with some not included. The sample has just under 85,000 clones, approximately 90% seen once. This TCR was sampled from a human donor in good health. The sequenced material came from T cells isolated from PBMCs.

This chain's CDR3 is CSVPPGGTNEQFF. The CDR3 DNA sequence: TGCAGCGTACCCCCCGGGGGGACCAATGAGCAGTTCTTC. The gene calls are TRBV29-1 and TRBJ2-1, with 7 bases matching TRBD2. CDR1 is SQVTM, CDR2 ANQGSEA, per germline. The V gene end was trimmed by 6 bases and the J gene end by 6 bases; junction bases not matched to a gene: 8. The CDR3 loop spans 13 amino acids.